A selection of T cell receptor beta chains follows, all from one sample in a study of blood T cell repertoires in COVID-19. The table came from immunoSEQ multiplex PCR; TCRdb's copy has only in-frame clones and leaves some out. This table holds approximately 100,000 clones, about 85% found once. Source material: peripheral blood. These receptors were taken from a human donor in a cohort sampled during active COVID-19. CDR3s include the opening cysteine and the closing phenylalanine or tryptophan. D genes are given only for firm matches. A row's size may be missing; if present it is once, few, many or a size class.

clone_size j_call d_call v_call cdr3_nt cdr3_aa
NA TRBJ2-2 TRBD2 TRBV5-1 TGCGCCAGCAGCTTGGTATCTAGCGGGAGCGGGGAGCTGTTTTTT CASSLVSSGSGELFF
NA TRBJ1-2 NA TRBV30 NA CAWRGGFGVGTF
NA TRBJ2-1 TRBD2 TRBV11-2 TGTGCCAGCAGCTTAATAAGCGGGAGGTCCCACTCCTACAATGAGCAGTTCTTC CASSLISGRSHSYNEQFF
few TRBJ2-1 NA TRBV11-2 TGTGCCAGCAGCTTAGGGGCGGGGCTGACATACAATGAGCAGTTCTTC CASSLGAGLTYNEQFF
NA TRBJ1-1 TRBD1 TRBV11-2 TGTGCCAGCACCCCTCCCTCGGGACAGGGTTGTTTCTTT CASTPPSGQGCFF
NA TRBJ1-1 NA TRBV19 TGTGCCAGTAGCCAAGTCGGGGGGGGCACTGAAGCTTTCTTT CASSQVGGGTEAFF
NA TRBJ2-3 NA TRBV9 TGTGCCAGCACCCCGGGGTCAATCCCAGATACGCAGTATTTT CASTPGSIPDTQYF
NA TRBJ2-7 NA TRBV18 TGTGCCAGCTCACTTTTCACAGGCTACGAGCAGTACTTC CASSLFTGYEQYF
NA TRBJ2-2 TRBD1 TRBV7-6 TGTGCCAGCAGCTCGGCAGGGGGCGCCACCGGGGAGCTGTTTTTT CASSSAGGATGELFF
once TRBJ2-7 NA TRBV5-4 TGTGCCAGCAGCATCGGTTACGAGCAGTACTTC CASSIGYEQYF
NA TRBJ2-5 NA TRBV18 TGTGCCAGCTCGACGGACAGCCAAGAGACCCAGTACTTC CASSTDSQETQYF
NA TRBJ1-1 NA TRBV24-1 TGTGCCACCAGTGATACCGGGACAGAAGCTTTCTTT CATSDTGTEAFF
NA TRBJ1-1 NA TRBV2 TGTGCCAGCGACTACGGACGGACTGAAGCTTTCTTT CASDYGRTEAFF
NA TRBJ1-1 NA TRBV5-6 TGTGCCAGCAGCTTGGCTGGGATCAGGGGCACTGAAGCTTTCTTT CASSLAGIRGTEAFF
NA TRBJ2-1 TRBD2 TRBV6-2/TRBV6-3 TGTGCCAGCAGTCTAGCGGACCTAGGATACAATGAGCAGTTCTTC CASSLADLGYNEQFF
NA TRBJ2-5 TRBD2 TRBV24-1 TGTGCCACCAGTGACCCTGGACTAGCGGGAGGGCCTCAGACCCAGTACTTC CATSDPGLAGGPQTQYF
NA TRBJ2-7 NA TRBV7-9 TGTGCCAGCAGCTTGGAAGGGGCGCAGCAGTACTTC CASSLEGAQQYF
NA TRBJ2-7 TRBD2 TRBV6-5 TGTGCCAGCAGTTACCTGCGGGAGGGCGGCGAGCAGTACTTC CASSYLREGGEQYF
NA TRBJ2-7 TRBD1 TRBV4-3 TGCGCCAGCAGCCAAGAAGACAGGGTGGGCGAGCAGTACTTC CASSQEDRVGEQYF
NA TRBJ2-3 TRBD2 TRBV6-6 TGTGCCAGCAGTCGCGGGACTAGCGGGAGGACCACAGATACGCAGTATTTT CASSRGTSGRTTDTQYF
few TRBJ2-3 NA TRBV7-6 TGTGCCAGCAGCTTCTCCGGAGAAGATACGCAGTATTTT CASSFSGEDTQYF
NA TRBJ1-1 NA TRBV6-6 TGTGCCAGCCGGGACACCTGGAACACTGAAGCTTTCTTT CASRDTWNTEAFF
once TRBJ1-1 TRBD1 TRBV19 TGTGCCAGTAGTGAGGGACAGAAGTTCATGAACACTGAAGCTTTCTTT CASSEGQKFMNTEAFF
NA TRBJ2-1 TRBD2 TRBV3-1/TRBV3-2 TGTGCCAGCAGCCGTAGACCCGGGACTAGCGGGAGGAGCTCCTACAATGAGCAGTTCTTC CASSRRPGTSGRSSYNEQFF
NA TRBJ2-3 TRBD2 TRBV5-6 TGTGCCAGCAGCCTCACGGGGGGGTGGGGCACAGATACGCAGTATTTT CASSLTGGWGTDTQYF
once TRBJ1-5 NA TRBV4-3 TGCGCCAGCAGCCAAGACCGGGGTTTCAATCAGCCCCAGCATTTT CASSQDRGFNQPQHF
NA TRBJ2-5 NA TRBV5-1 TGCGCCAGCAAGCCGGATAGCGGAAAAGAGACCCAGTACTTC CASKPDSGKETQYF
NA TRBJ1-5 NA TRBV19 TGTGCCAGTAGGACGCAGGGGATAGGGATTAGCAATCAGCCCCAGCATTTT CASRTQGIGISNQPQHF
NA TRBJ2-6 NA TRBV29-1 TGCAGCGTTGAGTTCTCAGGAAACCCCTCTGGGGCCAACGTCCTGACTTTC CSVEFSGNPSGANVLTF
NA TRBJ2-7 NA TRBV18 TGTGCCAGCTCACCCGTGCGACCGGGACAACAAAGAGACGAGCAGTACTTC CASSPVRPGQQRDEQYF
NA TRBJ1-5 TRBD1 TRBV19 TGTGCCACCCTAAGGGGACAGGGTCAGCCCCAGCATTTT CATLRGQGQPQHF
few TRBJ1-1 NA TRBV4-1 TGCGCCAGCAGCCAAGAGACGCAGGGGCGCGGCACTGAAGCTTTCTTT CASSQETQGRGTEAFF
NA TRBJ2-3 TRBD2 TRBV5-1 TGCGCCAGCAGAGGAAGACTAGCGGGAAGCACAGATACGCAGTATTTT CASRGRLAGSTDTQYF
NA TRBJ1-1 TRBD1 TRBV14 TGTGCCAGCAGCCTCCGGGACAGGGTCAGCACTGAAGCTTTCTTT CASSLRDRVSTEAFF
NA TRBJ2-7 NA TRBV27 TGTGCCAGCAGTCCCAACAACTACGAGCAGTACTTC CASSPNNYEQYF
NA TRBJ1-1 NA TRBV14 TGTGCCAGCAGCCAAGACCACGCTCGGGGGAACACTGAAGCTTTCTTT CASSQDHARGNTEAFF
once TRBJ2-7 TRBD1 TRBV15 TGTGCCACCGGCGGACCGGGACAGGGGTCCTACGAGCAGTACTTC CATGGPGQGSYEQYF
NA TRBJ2-2 NA TRBV2 TGTGCCAGCAGTGTGAGAGCGGGTAACACCGGGGAGCTGTTTTTT CASSVRAGNTGELFF
NA TRBJ1-1 TRBD1 TRBV5-1 TGCGCCAGCAGCTGGCGGCCACAGGGGGAAACTGAAGCTTTCTTT CASSWRPQGETEAFF
NA TRBJ1-1 NA TRBV27 TGTGCCAGCAGTTTATATAGGAACACTGAAGCTTTCTTT CASSLYRNTEAFF
NA TRBJ1-6 TRBD1 TRBV6-6 TGTGCCAGCAGTCCTAACAGGGGAAGCTCCTATAATTCACCCCTCCACTTT CASSPNRGSSYNSPLHF
NA TRBJ2-7 TRBD1 TRBV7-2 TGTGCCAGCAGCTGGGACAGGGAGGAAGAGCAGTACTTC CASSWDREEEQYF
once TRBJ1-1 TRBD1 TRBV9 TGTGCCAGCAGCGTAGCACAGGGGCGGACTGAAGCTTTCTTT CASSVAQGRTEAFF
once TRBJ2-3 TRBD2 TRBV7-9 TGTGCCAGCAGCGCACTAGCGGGGGTCACAGATACGCAGTATTTT CASSALAGVTDTQYF
NA TRBJ1-1 NA TRBV19 TGTGCCAGTCCCTTCCTAAGGCGCGGTAGAAACACTGAAGCTTTCTTT CASPFLRRGRNTEAFF
many TRBJ1-2 TRBD1 TRBV5-1 TGCGCCAGCAGCCCGACAGGGGAGAATGGCTACACCTTC CASSPTGENGYTF
NA TRBJ1-6 TRBD1 TRBV7-9 TGTGCCAGCAGCCAAATACAGGGGAATTCACCCCTCCACTTT CASSQIQGNSPLHF
NA TRBJ2-5 TRBD2 TRBV15 TGTGCCACCAGCAGAGAGGGCCCCCGACTAGCGTTTGCTGAGACCCAGTACTTC CATSREGPRLAFAETQYF
NA TRBJ1-1 TRBD1 TRBV29-1 TGCAGCGTTGAAGTCCTACAGGGGTCTTGGACTGAAGCTTTCTTT CSVEVLQGSWTEAFF
NA TRBJ2-7 NA TRBV6-4 TGTGCCAGCAGTGCTTACAGTGTGGGCTACGAGCAGTACTTC CASSAYSVGYEQYF
NA TRBJ2-2 NA TRBV2 TGTGCCAGCTATTCCGGGACACTGAACACCGGGGAGCTGTTTTTT CASYSGTLNTGELFF
NA TRBJ1-1 TRBD1 TRBV28 TGTGCCAGCAGTTTGGGACCGGGACAGGGGGCTTCAATGACTGAAGCTTTCTTT CASSLGPGQGASMTEAFF
NA TRBJ2-7 TRBD2 TRBV5-5 TGTGCCAGCAGCACCGAGGGGCTAGCGGGGGCCTCGGAAGTCTTC CASSTEGLAGASEVF
NA TRBJ2-7 NA TRBV12-3/TRBV12-4 TGTGCCAGCAGCCCCGGGGTATACGAGCAGTACTTC CASSPGVYEQYF